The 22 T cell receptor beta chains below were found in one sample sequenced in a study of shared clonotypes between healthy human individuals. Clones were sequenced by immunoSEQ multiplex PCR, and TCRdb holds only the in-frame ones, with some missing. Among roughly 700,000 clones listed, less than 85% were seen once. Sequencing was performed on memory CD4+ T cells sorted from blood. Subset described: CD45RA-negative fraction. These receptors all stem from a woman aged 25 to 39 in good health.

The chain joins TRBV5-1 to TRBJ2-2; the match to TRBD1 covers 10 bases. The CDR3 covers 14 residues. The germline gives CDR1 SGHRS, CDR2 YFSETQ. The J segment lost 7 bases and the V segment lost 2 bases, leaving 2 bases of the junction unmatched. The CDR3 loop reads CASSLGQGVGELFF. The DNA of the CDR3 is TGCGCCAGCAGCTTAGGACAGGGGGTCGGGGAGCTGTTTTTT.

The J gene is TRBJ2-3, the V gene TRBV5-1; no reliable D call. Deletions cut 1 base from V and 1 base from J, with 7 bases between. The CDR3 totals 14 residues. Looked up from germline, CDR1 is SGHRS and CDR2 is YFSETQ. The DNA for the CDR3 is TGCGCCAGCAGCTTGTCAACCCGCACAGATACGCAGTATTTT. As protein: CASSLSTRTDTQYF.

CDR3 protein: CASSKTGNEQFF. DNA for the CDR3: TGTGCCAGCAGTAAAACAGGGAATGAGCAGTTCTTC. The V call is TRBV2, the J call TRBJ2-1; a possible D gene is TRBD1 (6 bases). There are 12 residues in the CDR3. Germline V gene lookup returns CDR1 SNHLY and CDR2 FYNNEI. V lost 5 bases and J lost 7, with 9 bases in between.

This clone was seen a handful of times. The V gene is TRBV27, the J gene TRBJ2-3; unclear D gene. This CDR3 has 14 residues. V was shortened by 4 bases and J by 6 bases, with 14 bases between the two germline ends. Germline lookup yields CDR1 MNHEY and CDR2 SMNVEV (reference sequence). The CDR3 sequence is CASSSRLLVDTQYF. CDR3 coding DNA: TGTGCCAGCAGTTCTAGACTTCTTGTGGATACGCAGTATTTT.

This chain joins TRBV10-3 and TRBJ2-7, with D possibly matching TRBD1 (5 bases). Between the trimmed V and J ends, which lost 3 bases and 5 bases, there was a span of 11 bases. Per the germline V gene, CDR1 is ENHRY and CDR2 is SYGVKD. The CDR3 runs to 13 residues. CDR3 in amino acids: CAISDRATHEQYF. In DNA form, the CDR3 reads TGTGCCATCAGTGACAGGGCCACCCACGAGCAGTACTTC.

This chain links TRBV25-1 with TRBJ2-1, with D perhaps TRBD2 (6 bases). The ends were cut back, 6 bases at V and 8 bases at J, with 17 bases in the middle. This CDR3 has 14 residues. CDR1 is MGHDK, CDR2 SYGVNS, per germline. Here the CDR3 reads CASRDNSGRDEQFF. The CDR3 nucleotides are TGTGCCAGCAGGGACAATAGCGGTCGGGATGAGCAGTTCTTC.

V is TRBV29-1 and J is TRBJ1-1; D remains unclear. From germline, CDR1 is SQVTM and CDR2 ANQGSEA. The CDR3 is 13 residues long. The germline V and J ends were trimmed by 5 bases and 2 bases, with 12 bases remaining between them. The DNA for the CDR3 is TGCAGCGTTAGATTCGAACTAAACACTGAAGCTTTCTTT. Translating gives CSVRFELNTEAFF.

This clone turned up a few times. CDR3 DNA: TGTGCCAGCCCAAAGACCAGGGATGTCACCTACGAGCAGTACTTC. Translation gives CASPKTRDVTYEQYF. The chain carries TRBV2 and TRBJ2-5; D might be TRBD1 (5 bases). The J call may be wrong; the DNA end is better matched by TRBJ2-7. The V gene's germline CDR1 is SNHLY and CDR2 FYNNEI. The CDR3 totals 15 residues.

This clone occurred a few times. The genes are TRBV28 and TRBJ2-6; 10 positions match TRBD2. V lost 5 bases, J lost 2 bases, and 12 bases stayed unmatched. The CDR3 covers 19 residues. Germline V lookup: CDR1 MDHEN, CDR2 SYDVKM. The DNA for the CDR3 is TGTGCCAGCAGTCGTCGGCTAGCGGGAGAGTTCGCTGGGGCCAACGTCCTGACTTTC. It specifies CASSRRLAGEFAGANVLTF. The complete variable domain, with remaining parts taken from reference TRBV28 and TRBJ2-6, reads DVKVTQSSRYLVKRTGEKVFLECVQDMDHENMFWYRQDPGLGLRLIYFSYDVKMKEKGDIPEGYSVSREKKERFSLILESASTNQTSMYLCASSRRLAGEFAGANVLTFGAGSRLTVL.

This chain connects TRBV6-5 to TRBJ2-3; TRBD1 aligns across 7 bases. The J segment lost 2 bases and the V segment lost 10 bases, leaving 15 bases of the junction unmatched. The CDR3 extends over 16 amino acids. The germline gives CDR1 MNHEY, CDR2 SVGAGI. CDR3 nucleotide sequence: TGTGCCACCACTTACAGGGGCCAGACCCCCACAGATACGCAGTATTTT. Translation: CATTYRGQTPTDTQYF.

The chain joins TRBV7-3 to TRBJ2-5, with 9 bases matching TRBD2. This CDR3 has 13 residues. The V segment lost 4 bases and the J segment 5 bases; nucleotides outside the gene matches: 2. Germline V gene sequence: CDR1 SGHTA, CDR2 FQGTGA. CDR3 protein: CASSSGTSETQYF. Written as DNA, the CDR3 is TGTGCCAGCAGCTCGGGGACTAGCGAGACCCAGTACTTC.

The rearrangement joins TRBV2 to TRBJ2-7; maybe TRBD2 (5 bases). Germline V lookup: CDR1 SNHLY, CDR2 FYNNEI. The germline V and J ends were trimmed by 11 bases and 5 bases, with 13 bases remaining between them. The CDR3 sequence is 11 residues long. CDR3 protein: CAGSERDEQYF. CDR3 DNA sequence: TGTGCCGGAAGTGAGAGGGACGAGCAGTACTTC.

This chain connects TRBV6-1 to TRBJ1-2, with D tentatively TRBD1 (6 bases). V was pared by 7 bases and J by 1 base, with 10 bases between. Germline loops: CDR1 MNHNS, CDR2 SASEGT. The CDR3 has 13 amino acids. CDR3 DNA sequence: TGTGCCAGCAACCAGGGACATAACTATGGCTACACCTTC. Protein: CASNQGHNYGYTF.

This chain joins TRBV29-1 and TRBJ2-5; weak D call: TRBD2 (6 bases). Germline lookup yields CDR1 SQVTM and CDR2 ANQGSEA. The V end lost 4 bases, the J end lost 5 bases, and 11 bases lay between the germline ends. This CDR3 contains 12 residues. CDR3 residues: CSVVIGRETQYF. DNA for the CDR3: TGCAGCGTTGTGATAGGGAGGGAGACCCAGTACTTC.

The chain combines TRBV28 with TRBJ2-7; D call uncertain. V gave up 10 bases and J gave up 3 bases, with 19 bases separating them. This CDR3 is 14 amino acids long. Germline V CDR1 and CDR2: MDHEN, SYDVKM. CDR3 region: CATMTLRKIYEQYF. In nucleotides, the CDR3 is TGTGCCACGATGACCCTCCGAAAGATCTACGAGCAGTACTTC.

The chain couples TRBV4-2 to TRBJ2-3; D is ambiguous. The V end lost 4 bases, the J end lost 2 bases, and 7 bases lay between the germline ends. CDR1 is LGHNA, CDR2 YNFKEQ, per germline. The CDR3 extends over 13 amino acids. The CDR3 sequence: CASSLIPTDTQYF. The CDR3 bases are TGTGCCAGCAGCCTTATCCCCACAGATACGCAGTATTTT.

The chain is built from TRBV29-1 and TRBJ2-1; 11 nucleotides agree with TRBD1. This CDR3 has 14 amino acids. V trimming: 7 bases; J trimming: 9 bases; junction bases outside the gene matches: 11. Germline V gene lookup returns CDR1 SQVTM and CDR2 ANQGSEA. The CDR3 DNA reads TGCAGCGCCCGGGACAGGGGGGGATTTCGTGAGCAGTTCTTC. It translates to CSARDRGGFREQFF.

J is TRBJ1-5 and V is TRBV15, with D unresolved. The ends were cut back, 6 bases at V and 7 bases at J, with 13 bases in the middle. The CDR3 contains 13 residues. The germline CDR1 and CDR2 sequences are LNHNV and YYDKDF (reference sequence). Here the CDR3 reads CATSSQTLQPQHF. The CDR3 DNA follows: TGTGCCACCAGTTCACAGACGCTGCAGCCCCAGCATTTT.

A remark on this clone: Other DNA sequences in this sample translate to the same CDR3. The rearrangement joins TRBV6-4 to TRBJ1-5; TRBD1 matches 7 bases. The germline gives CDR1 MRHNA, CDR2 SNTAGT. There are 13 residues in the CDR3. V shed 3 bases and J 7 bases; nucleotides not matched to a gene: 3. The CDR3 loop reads CASSEQGGQPQHF. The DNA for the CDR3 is TGTGCCAGCAGTGAGCAGGGGGGCCAGCCCCAGCATTTT.

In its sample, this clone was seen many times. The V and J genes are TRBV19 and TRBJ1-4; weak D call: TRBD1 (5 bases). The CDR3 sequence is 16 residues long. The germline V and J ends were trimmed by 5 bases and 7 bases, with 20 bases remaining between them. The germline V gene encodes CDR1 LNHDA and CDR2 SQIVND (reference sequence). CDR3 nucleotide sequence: TGTGCCAGTAGTGGGGTTTTCACCAGGGACCGTGAAAAACTGTTTTTT. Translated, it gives CASSGVFTRDREKLFF.

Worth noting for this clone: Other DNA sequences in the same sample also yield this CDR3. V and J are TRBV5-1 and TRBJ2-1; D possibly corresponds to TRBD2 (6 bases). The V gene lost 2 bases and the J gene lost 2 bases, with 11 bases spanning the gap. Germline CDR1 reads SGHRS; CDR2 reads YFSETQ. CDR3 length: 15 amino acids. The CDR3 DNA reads TGCGCCAGCAGCTTAGGATCGGGAGCCTACAATGAGCAGTTCTTC. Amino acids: CASSLGSGAYNEQFF.

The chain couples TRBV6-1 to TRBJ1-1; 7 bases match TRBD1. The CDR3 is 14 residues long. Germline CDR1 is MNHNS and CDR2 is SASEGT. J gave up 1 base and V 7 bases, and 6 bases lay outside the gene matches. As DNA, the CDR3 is TGTGCCAGCATTCGACAGGGAAGGAACACTGAAGCTTTCTTT. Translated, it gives CASIRQGRNTEAFF.